The 7 T cell receptor beta chains below all came from one sample that was sequenced in a study of T cell repertoires in cytomegalovirus infection. TCRdb reprocessed the reads via MiXCR and lists one record per CDR3 protein. The repertoire holds 900,000 to 950,000 distinct CDR3 sequences, with approximately 31% as singletons. For these TCRs, the target antigens are not known. The source material was cultured CD8+ T cells from PBMCs, sampled from culture after CMV antigen stimulation. The receptors here all came from a human donor in good health (CMV status not recorded). Some clones in this sample may be carry-over from other donors' samples.

The chain employs TRBV24-1 and TRBJ2-5; possibly TRBD1 for D (5 bases). The CDR3 consists of 15 residues. Germline V gene sequence: CDR1 KGHDR, CDR2 SFDVKD. Trimming removed 9 bases at V and 5 bases at J, with 21 bases between. The CDR3 here is CATATKGEPRETQYF. CDR3 nucleotide sequence: TGTGCCACCGCAACGAAAGGGGAACCGCGGGAGACCCAGTACTTC.

This clonotype was counted only a few times. The chain couples TRBV4-2 to TRBJ2-2; the D gene is possibly TRBD2 (5 bases). V lost 1 base, J lost 7 bases, and 13 bases lay in between. The CDR3 length is 15 residues. From germline, CDR1 is LGHNA and CDR2 YNFKEQ. The CDR3 DNA follows: TGTGCCAGCAGCCAAGGCTTTCCCGGGGTCGGGGAGCTGTTTTTT. This gives the protein CASSQGFPGVGELFF.

As regards this clonotype: One end of the junction does not line up with germline, which may come from a read error. CDR3 protein: CANSQDQLGGDRYF. In DNA, the CDR3 is TGCGCCAACAGCCAAGATCAACTGGGAGGAGATCGGTATTTT. The rearrangement joins TRBV4-3 to TRBJ2-3; TRBD2 might be the D (6 bases). CDR1 and CDR2 from the germline V gene are LGHNA and YSLEER. CDR3 length equals 14 residues.

This sequence joins TRBV9 and TRBJ2-5; maybe TRBD1 (6 bases). The V gene's germline CDR1 is SGDLS and CDR2 YYNGEE. The V and J ends lost 4 bases and 9 bases respectively, with 19 bases between them. This CDR3 is built from 14 residues. The CDR3 nucleotides are TGTGCCAGCAGCCCATCCCGGGGCTCAGGGGCCCAGTACTTC. It translates to CASSPSRGSGAQYF.

The rearrangement joins TRBV14 to TRBJ1-4, with D possibly matching TRBD1 (5 bases). This CDR3 comprises 13 residues. Trimming took 6 bases from V and 3 from J, leaving 8 bases between them. Germline CDR1 is SGHDN and CDR2 is FVKESK. Here the CDR3 DNA reads TGTGCCAGCAGAGGGGAGCCTAATGAAAAACTGTTTTTT. Translated, it gives CASRGEPNEKLFF.

The CDR3, as DNA: TGTGCCAGCGGGGGTGTAACACTCTATGGCTACACCTTC. Its protein product is CASGGVTLYGYTF. V and J are TRBV2 and TRBJ1-2; tentatively, D is TRBD1 (5 bases). CDR1 and CDR2 (germline): SNHLY, FYNNEI. This CDR3 spans 13 amino acids. Deletions cut 8 bases from V and 4 bases from J, with 14 bases between.

In its sample, this clonotype was seen many times. The chain combines TRBV7-9 with TRBJ2-6, with D unclear. V was clipped by 10 bases and J by 0 bases, with 4 bases between them. The CDR3 is 12 amino acids. The germline V gene encodes CDR1 SEHNR and CDR2 FQNEAQ (reference sequence). CDR3 residues: CATLSGANVLTF. The CDR3 nucleotides are TGTGCCACCCTCTCTGGGGCCAACGTCCTGACTTTC. The full variable domain, in which reference TRBV7-9 and TRBJ2-6 provide the parts outside the CDR3, is DTGVSQNPRHKITKRGQNVTFRCDPISEHNRLYWYRQTLGQGPEFLTYFQNEAQLEKSRLLSDRFSAERPKGSFSTLEIQRTEQGDSAMYLCATLSGANVLTFGAGSRLTVL.